The clone carrying this T cell receptor beta chain has a handful of counts. Its target is unknown. This entry belongs to a study of early T cells in non-severe SARS-CoV-2 infection. Across the whole study: Investigators sequenced bulk RNA drawn from unsorted whole blood, and chains remained unpaired. Overall study findings and caveats: The VDJdb matching leaned toward anti-spike CD8 responses and overlooked private and CD4 specificities.

The V gene end was trimmed by 1 base and the J gene end by 8 bases; junction bases not matched to a gene: 3. CDR1 is SGHAT and CDR2 is FQNNGV in the germline V gene. The CDR3 spans 13 residues. TCRdb passed the 5' RACE reads through MiXCR, listing each CDR3 protein once. The sample includes about 83,000 distinct CDR3 sequences, about an eighth of them seen just once. Sample: whole blood. This clonotype was obtained from an adult who was a healthcare worker with PCR-confirmed SARS-CoV-2 infection or an uninfected control (not recorded which). The chain recombines TRBV11-2 with TRBJ1-2; the match to TRBD1 covers 8 bases. Here the CDR3 reads CASSLGTGNGYTF. CDR3 nucleotides: TGTGCCAGCAGCTTAGGGACAGGGAACGGCTACACCTTC.